What follows is one TCR beta chain and its context. Its cognate antigen is unknown. This record comes from a study of cytomegalovirus exposure and HLA in healthy donors. Study results and limitations: It was only CMV serostatus that was available as immune exposure information. A later analysis showed TCR association rates differing by HLA locus, peaking at DRB1 and lowest at HLA-C. In presence/absence analyses, roughly uniform sequencing depth across donors was assumed. More clonal expansion characterized HLA-associated TCR beta chains than equally common others in a later analysis.

The V end was cut by 2 bases, the J end by 2 bases, with 12 bases between. CDR3 length: 16 residues. CDR1 MDHEN and CDR2 SYDVKM come from the germline V gene. The PCR had 60 Vbeta and 13 Jbeta primers. TCRdb keeps only in-frame clones here, not all; method: immunoSEQ multiplex PCR. Of some 190,000 clones listed, around 78% are singletons. Sequences were obtained from PBMCs. The receptor comes from a woman under 40 in good health and CMV-seropositive. The rearrangement uses TRBV28 and TRBJ2-2, with a possible D match to TRBD1 (5 bases). The CDR3 DNA is TGTGCCAGCAGTTTAAGGGCTGGGGCAAACACCGGGGAGCTGTTTTTT. It codes for CASSLRAGANTGELFF.